This T cell receptor beta chain was identified in a study of blood T cell repertoires in COVID-19. As for the study in general: The origin of the acute and convalescent COVID-19 samples was the United States, Italy and Spain. The cDNA or gDNA used as material had been derived from T cells, B-cell-depleted T cells, or PBMCs.

The CDR3 spans 15 residues. The germline V gene has CDR1 KGHSH and CDR2 LQKENI. Trimming took 6 bases from V and 4 from J; bases not matched to a gene: 6. Original processing notes: Scientists estimated how many nucleated cells there were by amplifying reference gene primers. Sequencing was performed with immunoSEQ multiplex PCR; in TCRdb, only in-frame clones are kept and a portion is missing. That table is the source of V, J and clone size, and D and trimming were worked out from the DNA. The table shows about 290,000 clones, with around 81% occurring only once. Sequences were obtained from peripheral blood. The receptor was isolated from a woman in her 50s with active or convalescent COVID-19. The chain combines TRBV18 with TRBJ2-5, with TRBD2 matching 12 bases. The CDR3 is CASSRTSGTLETQYF. For the CDR3, the DNA is TGTGCCAGCTCTAGGACTAGCGGGACCTTAGAGACCCAGTACTTC.